A selection of T cell receptor beta chains follows, all from one sample in a study of T-cell reconstitution after alpha-beta-depleted transplantation in children. TCRdb analysed the PCR reads with MiXCR anew, one entry per CDR3 protein. The table has over 150,000 distinct CDR3 sequences, just over 14% seen once. The specimen comprised PBMCs from the stem cell graft donor, sampled from the stem cell graft. The receptors were gathered from a human donor who donated a stem cell graft to a child with acute lymphoblastic leukemia. CDR3s include the opening cysteine and the closing phenylalanine or tryptophan. A D gene is named only where the DNA matches it firmly. Size is stated for part of the rows, as once, few or many counts, or as a class when the clone is expanded.

V gene	D gene	clone size	J gene	CDR3 protein	CDR3 DNA
TRBV7-6	TRBD1	many	TRBJ2-3	CASSSTGDFSGTDTQYF	TGTGCCAGCAGCTCGACAGGGGATTTTTCGGGCACAGATACGCAGTATTTT
TRBV28	TRBD1	many	TRBJ2-7	CANAPSGGIGEQYF	TGTGCCAACGCCCCCTCAGGGGGAATAGGGGAGCAGTACTTC
TRBV9	TRBD2	many	TRBJ2-6	CASTRFPLAGVGGANVLTF	TGTGCCAGCACCCGCTTCCCCCTAGCGGGAGTAGGAGGGGCCAACGTCCTGACTTTC
TRBV20-1	TRBD1	-	TRBJ1-1	CSARLPTGGDTEAFF	TGCAGTGCTAGGTTACCTACAGGGGGGGACACTGAAGCTTTCTTT
TRBV3-1	TRBD2	many	TRBJ2-3	CASSQDSGSLTDTQYF	TGTGCCAGCAGCCAAGATAGCGGGAGTCTAACAGATACGCAGTATTTT
TRBV12-3/TRBV12-4	-	many	TRBJ2-6	CASSFGTTPYSGANVLTF	TGTGCCAGCAGTTTTGGGACAACGCCTTACTCTGGGGCCAACGTCCTGACTTTC
TRBV27	TRBD2	-	TRBJ2-1	CASSVAARERPDEQFF	TGTGCCAGCAGTGTAGCGGCGCGGGAGAGGCCAGATGAGCAGTTCTTC
TRBV5-1	-	-	TRBJ2-1	CASSVEGTSEQFF	TGCGCCAGCAGCGTGGAAGGGACGTCCGAGCAGTTCTTC
TRBV28	-	many	TRBJ2-2	CASSPRGTANTGELFF	TGTGCCAGCAGTCCTCGCGGGACGGCGAACACCGGGGAGCTGTTTTTT
TRBV18	TRBD1	many	TRBJ2-3	CASSPHGTGTDTQYF	TGTGCCAGCTCACCACATGGGACAGGTACAGATACGCAGTATTTT
TRBV12-3/TRBV12-4	-	many	TRBJ2-7	CASSLGSAGYEQYF	TGTGCCAGCAGTTTGGGTAGCGCTGGCTACGAGCAGTACTTC
TRBV12-3/TRBV12-4	-	-	TRBJ1-1	CASSSDDTEAFF	TGTGCCAGCAGTTCCGACGACACTGAAGCTTTCTTT
TRBV7-9	-	-	TRBJ2-2	CASPGGGSAGELFF	TGTGCCAGCCCCGGTGGGGGTTCGGCCGGGGAGCTGTTTTTT
TRBV6-2/TRBV6-3	-	-	TRBJ2-1	CASSLLLVAGSPWDEQFF	TGTGCCAGCAGTCTTTTGCTGGTTGCGGGATCCCCCTGGGATGAGCAGTTCTTC
TRBV15	-	many	TRBJ2-3	CATSRDHGSPTDTQYF	TGTGCCACCAGCAGAGACCACGGCAGCCCAACGGATACGCAGTATTTT
TRBV19	TRBD2	-	TRBJ2-1	CASTSSRGLAGINAQFF	TGTGCCAGTACCTCATCCCGAGGACTAGCGGGTATTAATGCGCAGTTCTTC
TRBV5-1	TRBD1	many	TRBJ1-2	CASSLQGGLDGYTF	TGCGCCAGCAGCTTGCAAGGGGGCTTGGATGGCTACACCTTC
TRBV5-1	-	many	TRBJ2-5	CASSITPDVEVARVQTQYF	TGCGCCAGCAGCATTACGCCAGATGTGGAAGTAGCGAGGGTGCAGACCCAGTACTTC
TRBV11-2	TRBD1	-	TRBJ2-2	CASSRTGTGGKSGELFF	TGTGCCAGCAGTAGAACCGGGACAGGGGGCAAATCCGGGGAGCTGTTTTTT